A single TCR beta chain is shown here with its context. It was with 60 Vbeta and 13 Jbeta primers that the PCR ran. Profiling relied on immunoSEQ multiplex PCR, and the TCRdb table lists in-frame clones only, not all of them. The table has 100,000 to 150,000 clones, roughly 76% seen once. Germline values: CDR1 SGDLS, CDR2 YYNGEE. The CDR3 contains 13 residues. After removal of 3 bases from V and 4 bases from J, the junction contained 3 bases not matched to a gene. This sample stems from a study of cytomegalovirus exposure and HLA in healthy donors. The rearrangement links TRBV9 to TRBJ2-5; 7 bases fit TRBD1. This TCR came from a woman between 55 and 75 years old in good health and CMV-seropositive. The sample consisted of PBMCs. As DNA, the CDR3 is TGTGCCAGCAGCGCGACAGGGTCAGAGACCCAGTACTTC. It yields the protein CASSATGSETQYF.